A selection of T cell receptor beta chains follows, all from one sample in a study of shared clonotypes between healthy human individuals. Assay: immunoSEQ multiplex PCR; the TCRdb copy retains only in-frame clones and omits some. The sample shows 700,000 or so clones, 60% to 80% of them seen only once. The sequenced sample was memory CD4+ T cells sorted from blood. Receptors originate from a woman aged 25-40 years in good health. Both conserved end residues are part of each CDR3. D genes are given only for firm matches. Size values are once, few and many counts, or a class for expanded clones, and some rows have none.

V gene	J gene	D gene	clone size	CDR3 DNA	CDR3 protein
TRBV18	TRBJ2-1	TRBD2	once	TGTGCCAGCTCACCCGGGAGGGAGTATTACAATGAGCAGTTCTTC	CASSPGREYYNEQFF
TRBV19	TRBJ1-1	-	-	TGTGCCAGTAGTATCGGGGGTATAACGACTGAAGCTTTCTTT	CASSIGGITTEAFF
TRBV28	TRBJ1-5	TRBD1	-	TGTGCCAGCACCGGGACAGAAAATCAGCCCCAGCATTTT	CASTGTENQPQHF
TRBV4-1	TRBJ2-1	TRBD1	few	TGCGCCAGCAGCCAGGCTACTGACAGGGGGAGATACAATGAGCAGTTCTTC	CASSQATDRGRYNEQFF
TRBV11-2	TRBJ2-2	-	-	TGTGCCAGCAGCTGGACCGGGACTCCGAACACCGGGGAGCTGTTTTTT	CASSWTGTPNTGELFF
TRBV13	TRBJ1-2	TRBD1	few	TGTGCCAGCAGCCTCCGGGACAGAAGCTTATATGGCTACACCTTC	CASSLRDRSLYGYTF
TRBV6-5	TRBJ2-2	TRBD2	-	TGTGCCAGCAACCGAGCGGGAGGGAACACCGGGGAGCTGTTTTTT	CASNRAGGNTGELFF
TRBV11-2	TRBJ2-7	TRBD2	-	TGTGCCAGCAGCTTACGACTAGCCGGGGGGGAGCAGTACTTC	CASSLRLAGGEQYF
TRBV28	TRBJ2-7	TRBD1	once	TGTGCCAGCAGTTTCCCCCTTGGGACAGGGGGCTTGAACGAGCAGTACTTC	CASSFPLGTGGLNEQYF
TRBV18	TRBJ1-1	-	few	TGTGCCAGCTCACCCGGGCGGGGGAGCACTGAAGCTTTCTTT	CASSPGRGSTEAFF
TRBV4-1	TRBJ2-5	TRBD2	-	TGCGCCAGCAGCCAAGAGCGGGAGGGCCGCGGAGAGACCCAGTACTTC	CASSQEREGRGETQYF
TRBV29-1	TRBJ2-5	TRBD2	-	TGCAGCGTTGGCGCTAGCGGGGCGAGTCTCCAAGAGACCCAGTACTTC	CSVGASGASLQETQYF
TRBV5-1	TRBJ2-7	-	-	TGCGCCAGCAGCTTGCAGGGGCTGGACGAGCAGTACTTC	CASSLQGLDEQYF
TRBV4-1	TRBJ2-2	-	-	TGCGCCAGCAGCCAAGGAGACAGGACGGGGGGGGAGCTGTTTTTT	CASSQGDRTGGELFF
TRBV19	TRBJ2-1	-	-	TGTGCCAGTAAGCTCGGTTACTCCTACAATGAGCAGTTCTTC	CASKLGYSYNEQFF
TRBV5-1	TRBJ2-7	TRBD2	-	TGCGCCAGCAGCGCGGACGGACTAGCGACTTACGAGCAGTACTTC	CASSADGLATYEQYF
TRBV6-5	TRBJ1-1	-	-	TGTGCCAGCAGCATACTGGAGGATACTGAAGCTTTCTTT	CASSILEDTEAFF
TRBV18	TRBJ2-1	TRBD1	-	TGTGCCAGCTCACCCTTGGCGAGAGGGGGCCGAATTGAGCAGTTCTTC	CASSPLARGGRIEQFF
TRBV7-2	TRBJ1-2	TRBD1	-	TGTGCCAGCAGCTCCGGACAGGGGACACGGGGCTACACCTTC	CASSSGQGTRGYTF
TRBV6-1	TRBJ1-1	-	-	TGTGCCAGCGACATCATGAACACTGAAGCTTTCTTT	CASDIMNTEAFF
TRBV27	TRBJ2-7	-	-	TGTGCCAGCACCTCCGGGACACGGAGCCACGAGCAGTACTTC	CASTSGTRSHEQYF
TRBV7-2	TRBJ1-5	-	-	TGTGCCAGCAGCTTAGAGAAGGGTTATAGCAATCAGCCCCAGCATTTT	CASSLEKGYSNQPQHF
TRBV5-1	TRBJ2-7	-	few	TGCGCCAGCAGCGTTCCCGGCTACGAGCAGTACTTC	CASSVPGYEQYF
TRBV6-1	TRBJ2-7	TRBD2	-	TGTGCCAGCAGTCGGGCCTCCGCAGCGGGGGAGCAGTACTTC	CASSRASAAGEQYF
TRBV5-5	TRBJ1-1	-	few	TGTGCCAGCAGCTTTTTTTCAATGAACACTGAAGCTTTCTTT	CASSFFSMNTEAFF
TRBV4-1	TRBJ2-3	TRBD2	medium-sized	TGCGCCAGCAGCCAAGGTCGGGGACTAGCGGGAGGCACAGATACGCAGTATTTT	CASSQGRGLAGGTDTQYF
TRBV5-1	TRBJ2-1	TRBD2	-	TGCGCCAGCAGCTCAGCCGGGACTAGCGGGAGTCAGCCCTACAATGAGCAGTTCTTC	CASSSAGTSGSQPYNEQFF
TRBV7-8	TRBJ2-3	TRBD2	-	TGTGCCAGCAGCTTAGAAAGACTAGCGGTCCGTGGGTGTTTT	CASSLERLAVRGCF
TRBV5-1	TRBJ2-2	TRBD1	few	TGCGCCAGCAGGATAGGGGGCCGGGGCACCGGGGAGCTGTTTTTT	CASRIGGRGTGELFF
TRBV4-1	TRBJ2-7	-	few	TGCGCCAGCAGCCAAGATAAATGGGCGGGCGTCTCCTACGAGCAGTACTTC	CASSQDKWAGVSYEQYF
TRBV28	TRBJ1-2	-	-	TGTGCCAGCAGTGGTTGGGAGCTGATTAACTATGGCTACACCTTC	CASSGWELINYGYTF
TRBV2	TRBJ2-2	TRBD2	-	TGTGCCAGCAGTGAAATGACGGGAGGGCCGGACACCGGGGAGCTGTTTTTT	CASSEMTGGPDTGELFF
TRBV28	TRBJ2-3	-	-	TGTGCCAGCACTTTGGGCACTAAAAGCACAGATACGCAGTATTTT	CASTLGTKSTDTQYF
TRBV29-1	TRBJ2-7	TRBD1	-	TGCAGCGTTGCAGAGGCAGGGGGTACCTACGAGCAGTACTTC	CSVAEAGGTYEQYF
TRBV7-8	TRBJ2-3	TRBD2	-	TGTGCCAGCAGCTCCCAAGAGGTACTAGCGGGATTGGATACGCAGTATTTT	CASSSQEVLAGLDTQYF
TRBV7-2	TRBJ2-7	TRBD2	-	TGTGCCAGCAGCGGGGGACTAGCGGATACCTACGAGCAGTACTTC	CASSGGLADTYEQYF
TRBV4-2	TRBJ2-1	TRBD2	-	TGTGCCAGCAGCCAAGCCCTAAAGACTAGCGTAGACTACAATGAGCAGTTCTTC	CASSQALKTSVDYNEQFF
TRBV28	TRBJ2-3	-	-	TGTGCCACCCTGGGGACGGTGTTCACAGATACGCAGTATTTT	CATLGTVFTDTQYF
TRBV10-1	TRBJ2-7	TRBD1	-	TGCGCCAGCAAGGCAGGGGGCTCCTACGAGCAGTACTTC	CASKAGGSYEQYF
TRBV6-5	TRBJ1-5	-	few	TGTGCCAGCAGTTACTCGACAGGTGATCAGCCCCAGCATTTT	CASSYSTGDQPQHF
TRBV6-5	TRBJ2-7	TRBD1	-	TGTGCCAGCAGCCGGACAGGGTCCTACGAGCAGTACTTC	CASSRTGSYEQYF
TRBV5-4	TRBJ2-7	TRBD2	-	TGTGCCAGCAGCTTGAAGGGAGGTAGCGGGAGCCAACGTTCCTACGAGCAGTACTTC	CASSLKGGSGSQRSYEQYF
TRBV5-4	TRBJ2-5	-	-	TGTGCCAGCAGCTTGGGTAGGGGGGAATGGGGAGAGACCCAGTACTTC	CASSLGRGEWGETQYF
TRBV28	TRBJ1-1	-	-	TGTGCCAGCGGGTTTAGTTGGGCGCGTATAATGAACACTGAAGCTTTCTTT	CASGFSWARIMNTEAFF
TRBV5-4	TRBJ1-2	TRBD1	few	TGTGCCAGCAGCTTACGGGACAGGGGTAGAGGCTACACCTTC	CASSLRDRGRGYTF